Listed below are T cell receptor beta chains from one sample, sequenced in a study of CD8 T cells in Susac syndrome. TCRdb passed the immunoSEQ multiplex PCR reads through MiXCR, listing each CDR3 protein once. Found here are about 150,000 distinct CDR3 sequences, approximately 95% of them singletons; the top ten hold approximately 0.11%. Sequences were obtained from CD4+ T cells from PBMCs. These receptor sequences come from a human donor with multiple sclerosis. Each CDR3 is given with its conserved first and last residue. The order of the fields is V gene, J gene, D gene, clone size, CDR3 DNA, CDR3 protein. A D gene is named only where the DNA matches it firmly. Not all rows give a size; the values are once, few, many and, for expanded clones, a class.

v_gene: TRBV25-1; j_gene: TRBJ2-7; d_gene: -; abundance: once; CDR3nt: TGTGCCAGCAGTGTCACTACTCAGCAGTACTTC; CDR3aa: CASSVTTQQYF
v_gene: TRBV29-1; j_gene: TRBJ1-3; d_gene: -; abundance: -; CDR3nt: TGCAGCGTTGACGGTGGCTCTGGAAACACCATATATTTT; CDR3aa: CSVDGGSGNTIYF
v_gene: TRBV27; j_gene: TRBJ2-6; d_gene: TRBD1; abundance: -; CDR3nt: TGTGCCAGCAGCCGGGACAGGGGTTTGGGCGGGGCCAACGTCCTGACTTTC; CDR3aa: CASSRDRGLGGANVLTF
v_gene: TRBV7-3; j_gene: TRBJ1-6; d_gene: -; abundance: -; CDR3nt: TGTGCCAGCAGCCCTAGGCCGGCGGGCTCTAATTCACCCCTCCACTTT; CDR3aa: CASSPRPAGSNSPLHF
v_gene: TRBV27; j_gene: TRBJ1-3; d_gene: -; abundance: -; CDR3nt: TGTGCCAGCAGTTTGGTACATGGAAACACCATATATTTT; CDR3aa: CASSLVHGNTIYF
v_gene: TRBV4-1; j_gene: TRBJ1-1; d_gene: -; abundance: -; CDR3nt: TGCGCCAGCAGCCAAGACACTGCGTGGAGGCCCGAAGCTTTCTTT; CDR3aa: CASSQDTAWRPEAFF
v_gene: TRBV11-3; j_gene: TRBJ2-3; d_gene: TRBD1; abundance: -; CDR3nt: TGTGCCAACGGACAGGGCAATCTATGCACAGATACGCAGTATTTT; CDR3aa: CANGQGNLCTDTQYF
v_gene: TRBV30; j_gene: TRBJ1-1; d_gene: -; abundance: -; CDR3nt: TGTGCCTCCAGAACCGGGAACACTGAAGCTTTCTTT; CDR3aa: CASRTGNTEAFF
v_gene: TRBV15; j_gene: TRBJ2-7; d_gene: -; abundance: -; CDR3nt: TGTGCCACCAGCAGTCCTGGGGGTTCCACCGACGAGCAGTACTTC; CDR3aa: CATSSPGGSTDEQYF
v_gene: TRBV4-1; j_gene: TRBJ1-2; d_gene: -; abundance: -; CDR3nt: TGCGCCAGCAGCCAAGAAGTCGGCCAGGCGAACTATGGCTACACCTTC; CDR3aa: CASSQEVGQANYGYTF
v_gene: TRBV18; j_gene: TRBJ2-2; d_gene: -; abundance: -; CDR3nt: TGTGCCAGCTCACCACCGTCGTCAAGGGTTACATCTAACACCGGGGAGCTGTTTTTT; CDR3aa: CASSPPSSRVTSNTGELFF
v_gene: TRBV19; j_gene: TRBJ2-1; d_gene: -; abundance: -; CDR3nt: TGTGCCAGTAGTATATGGACTCGTACGGTTGGCAATGAGCAGTTCTTC; CDR3aa: CASSIWTRTVGNEQFF
v_gene: TRBV12-3/TRBV12-4; j_gene: TRBJ2-7; d_gene: -; abundance: -; CDR3nt: TGTGCCAGCAGGCTCAGTAATCGATACGAGCAGTACTTC; CDR3aa: CASRLSNRYEQYF
v_gene: TRBV20-1; j_gene: TRBJ2-7; d_gene: -; abundance: -; CDR3nt: TGCAGTGCTAGAAAGGGGGGGGCCTACGAGCAGTACTTC; CDR3aa: CSARKGGAYEQYF
v_gene: TRBV7-9; j_gene: TRBJ2-7; d_gene: -; abundance: -; CDR3nt: TGTGCCAGCAGCCTGGGGGCTCTCCCCTACGAGCAGTACTTC; CDR3aa: CASSLGALPYEQYF
v_gene: TRBV27; j_gene: TRBJ2-7; d_gene: -; abundance: few; CDR3nt: TGTGCCAGCAGTTTACAGGGAGCCTACGAGCAGTACTTC; CDR3aa: CASSLQGAYEQYF
v_gene: TRBV3-1; j_gene: TRBJ2-3; d_gene: TRBD1; abundance: -; CDR3nt: TGTGCCAGCAGCCCCAGCGGACAGGGAGCCACAGATACGCAGTATTTT; CDR3aa: CASSPSGQGATDTQYF
v_gene: TRBV7-3; j_gene: TRBJ1-2; d_gene: -; abundance: -; CDR3nt: TGTGCCAGCAGCTCTGGTCCCACTAACTATGGCTACACCTTC; CDR3aa: CASSSGPTNYGYTF
v_gene: TRBV7-2; j_gene: TRBJ2-3; d_gene: -; abundance: -; CDR3nt: TGTGCCAGCAGCTTAGTGGAGGGCATGCAGTATTTT; CDR3aa: CASSLVEGMQYF
v_gene: TRBV20-1; j_gene: TRBJ2-1; d_gene: -; abundance: -; CDR3nt: TGCAGTGCCAGGCCGGGGTACAATGAGCAGTTCTTC; CDR3aa: CSARPGYNEQFF
v_gene: TRBV5-1; j_gene: TRBJ1-6; d_gene: -; abundance: -; CDR3nt: TGCGCCAGCAGCAGTGGGGATGTGAATTCACCCCTCCACTTT; CDR3aa: CASSSGDVNSPLHF
v_gene: TRBV12-3/TRBV12-4; j_gene: TRBJ1-5; d_gene: -; abundance: -; CDR3nt: TGTGCCAGCAGTAGCCGGGACCCCGGGCGGCAGCCCCAGCATTTT; CDR3aa: CASSSRDPGRQPQHF
v_gene: TRBV7-6; j_gene: TRBJ1-3; d_gene: -; abundance: -; CDR3nt: TGTGCCAGCAGCTTCGGGGATCGTGGAAACACCATATATTTT; CDR3aa: CASSFGDRGNTIYF
v_gene: TRBV10-3; j_gene: TRBJ2-3; d_gene: -; abundance: -; CDR3nt: TGTGCCATCAGTGAAGCTGGATCTAGCACAGATACGCAGTATTTT; CDR3aa: CAISEAGSSTDTQYF
v_gene: TRBV20-1; j_gene: TRBJ2-3; d_gene: TRBD2; abundance: once; CDR3nt: TGCAGTGCTAGAGAAGAATTACTAGCGAATACGCAGTATTTT; CDR3aa: CSAREELLANTQYF
v_gene: TRBV6-1; j_gene: TRBJ1-1; d_gene: TRBD1; abundance: -; CDR3nt: TGTGCCAGCAGTGCTCTCAGGGGGCTCACTGAAGCTTTCTTT; CDR3aa: CASSALRGLTEAFF
v_gene: TRBV7-2; j_gene: TRBJ2-1; d_gene: -; abundance: -; CDR3nt: TGTGCCAGCAGCTTAGCGCTGAATGAGCAGTTCTTC; CDR3aa: CASSLALNEQFF
v_gene: TRBV29-1; j_gene: TRBJ2-3; d_gene: TRBD2; abundance: -; CDR3nt: TGCAGCGCCTCGGGACTAATTGCCACAGATACGCAGTATTTT; CDR3aa: CSASGLIATDTQYF
v_gene: TRBV18; j_gene: TRBJ2-3; d_gene: TRBD2; abundance: -; CDR3nt: TGTGCCAGCTCACCCCCCGGACTAGCTAGCACAGATACGCAGTATTTT; CDR3aa: CASSPPGLASTDTQYF
v_gene: TRBV7-2; j_gene: TRBJ1-2; d_gene: -; abundance: -; CDR3nt: TGTGCCAGCAGCTTAACGGGTCGATGGGGGCTGGACTATGGCTACACCTTC; CDR3aa: CASSLTGRWGLDYGYTF
v_gene: TRBV29-1; j_gene: TRBJ2-5; d_gene: TRBD2; abundance: -; CDR3nt: TGCAGCGGAAGAACTAGCGGGGGTACGGGAGAGACCCAGTACTTC; CDR3aa: CSGRTSGGTGETQYF
v_gene: TRBV9; j_gene: TRBJ2-1; d_gene: -; abundance: -; CDR3nt: TGTGCCAGCAGCGTGACAGCCTACAATGAGCAGTTCTTC; CDR3aa: CASSVTAYNEQFF
v_gene: TRBV19; j_gene: TRBJ2-5; d_gene: TRBD2; abundance: -; CDR3nt: TGTGCCAGTAGTATCAGTGGTTGGCTAGCGGATCAAGAGACCCAGTACTTC; CDR3aa: CASSISGWLADQETQYF
v_gene: TRBV29-1; j_gene: TRBJ1-2; d_gene: TRBD1; abundance: -; CDR3nt: TGCAGCGTTGACGGACAGGGGCTTGGCTACACCTTC; CDR3aa: CSVDGQGLGYTF
v_gene: TRBV20-1; j_gene: TRBJ2-1; d_gene: -; abundance: -; CDR3nt: TGCAGTGCTAGAGATTCCCTACCACCCAATGAGCAGTTCTTC; CDR3aa: CSARDSLPPNEQFF
v_gene: TRBV6-1; j_gene: TRBJ2-5; d_gene: -; abundance: -; CDR3nt: TGTGCCAGCAGTGAAATGGGGGGACAGCAAGAGACCCAGTACTTC; CDR3aa: CASSEMGGQQETQYF
v_gene: TRBV30; j_gene: TRBJ1-5; d_gene: -; abundance: -; CDR3nt: TGTGCCTGGAGTGTTGGAGGGCGCAGCAATCAGCCCCAGCATTTT; CDR3aa: CAWSVGGRSNQPQHF
v_gene: TRBV28; j_gene: TRBJ1-1; d_gene: -; abundance: -; CDR3nt: TGTGCCAGCATTTATCCGCAGGGTGAAGCTTTCTTT; CDR3aa: CASIYPQGEAFF
v_gene: TRBV13; j_gene: TRBJ2-1; d_gene: TRBD2; abundance: -; CDR3nt: TGTGCCAGCAGCTTAGAACCGGGGGAGGGCCCTCGGAATGAGCAGTTCTTC; CDR3aa: CASSLEPGEGPRNEQFF
v_gene: TRBV29-1; j_gene: TRBJ2-2; d_gene: -; abundance: -; CDR3nt: TGCAGCGTTTCAAGGGCGGCCGGGGAGCTGTTTTTT; CDR3aa: CSVSRAAGELFF
v_gene: TRBV24-1; j_gene: TRBJ2-6; d_gene: -; abundance: -; CDR3nt: TGTGCCACCAGTGTCGCCCTCACTCACTCTGGGGCCAACGTCCTGACTTTC; CDR3aa: CATSVALTHSGANVLTF
v_gene: TRBV7-9; j_gene: TRBJ2-6; d_gene: -; abundance: -; CDR3nt: TGTGCCAGCAGCTTACCAGGGGCCAACGTCCTGACTTTC; CDR3aa: CASSLPGANVLTF